This T cell receptor beta chain was sequenced for a study of T cell repertoires in ileal Crohn's disease. Study details: At surgery, approximately 33% of patients smoked, with median disease duration roughly 7.7 years.

J lost 0 bases, V lost 2 bases, and 4 bases had no gene match. Germline CDR1 is SGHNT and CDR2 is YYREEE (reference sequence). The CDR3 runs 16 residues. Points on this clone: Its antigen is not identified.

TCRB immunosequencing input was five hundred nanograms of biopsy DNA per sample. TCRdb's copy holds only in-frame clones and misses some; the assay was immunoSEQ multiplex PCR. The data hold 17,000 or so clones, with 88% observed a single time. Overall study results and limits: Clonal expansions were more frequent in active smokers than non-smokers at surgery. Mucosal expansions were suggested to be mainly CD8 T cells.

The chain joins TRBV5-4 to TRBJ2-3; 9 bases align to TRBD1. The receptor was derived from an adult with Crohn's disease. The sample was ileal tissue. The CDR3 region is CASSLPGQGSTDTQYF. In DNA form, the CDR3 reads TGTGCCAGCAGCTTACCCGGACAGGGGAGCACAGATACGCAGTATTTT.